Given below is one TCR beta chain in context. The antigen it binds to is not known. No quality values exist for individual bases; no much larger clone is one base distant. Patients with autoimmune disease history or receiving systemic immunosuppression were excluded from the trial. Peripheral blood for TCR sequencing was drawn from every dose cohort at baseline, at cycle 4 day 1 and at cycle 7 day 1. The samples were taken from a phase I, first-in-human, multicenter, open-label dose-escalation trial of ivuxolimab. Adults with locally advanced or metastatic melanoma, renal cell carcinoma, hepatocellular carcinoma or head and neck squamous cell carcinoma were enrolled in the trial. CD4+ and CD8+ T cells were sorted separately from peripheral blood before TCR sequencing. The sample comes from a study of OX40 agonist ivuxolimab in advanced cancers. Background for the entire study: Ivuxolimab, which targeted the costimulatory receptor OX40 (CD134), was an agonistic, fully human IgG2 monoclonal antibody. Intravenous ivuxolimab was administered to patients every 2 weeks at six dose levels: 0.01, 0.1, 0.3, 1.5, 3 and 10 mg/kg. Of the approximately 53 patients in dose escalation, about 20 had hepatocellular carcinoma, some 15 had melanoma, 9 had renal cell carcinoma and 9 had head and neck cancer. The dose-escalation cohort was roughly 87% male with a mean age of approximately 60 years, ranging from roughly 23 to 79. Patients were allowed to have had prior anti-PD-1, anti-PD-L1 or anti-CTLA-4 therapy, and approximately 40% of the dose-escalation patients had previously received checkpoint inhibitors. Partial responses occurred in three dose-escalation patients: two with cutaneous melanoma and one with hepatocellular carcinoma. The point of sequencing TCRbeta in the periphery was to test whether ivuxolimab changed TCR sequence diversity and drove clonal T-cell expansion. The paper reports the monotherapy dose-escalation portion (N of about 47 patients) of the phase I ivuxolimab trial. Paper-wide results and their limitations: Low levels of normalized T-cell clonal expansion were also seen in some nonresponding patients. The antigen specificity of the peripheral T cells that underwent clonal expansion was not determined. On average, CD8+ T cells showed more expanded clones than CD4+ T cells after ivuxolimab. Clonal expansion of both CD4+ and CD8+ blood T cells was observed from baseline to week 6 at doses 0.1 to 3.0 mg/kg. In the 0.1-3.0 mg/kg groups, partial responders had among the lowest normalized peripheral clonal expansion, particularly in CD8+ T cells.

Via the germline V gene, CDR1 is SGHDN and CDR2 FVKESK. From cysteine to phenylalanine, the CDR3 is 13 amino acids long. This entry keeps only the CDR3 DNA: 39 bases, framed from base 1. Trimming removed 8 bases from V and 3 bases from J, leaving 12 bases between the germline ends. Genomic DNA was isolated from the sorted cells so that the TCRbeta CDR3 region could be sequenced. The immunoSEQ Assay was used to sequence the TCRbeta CDR3 regions. Not all clones reach the TCRdb copy of this immuneACCESS table, which keeps in-frame sequences only. Checked studies attribute under half of the gap to unresolved V genes and leave the rest unexplained. Counted in this sample were 11,000 to 15,000 clones; roughly nine tenths of them appeared once. More than 20% of the sample is held by the ten biggest clonotypes.

Rearrangement joined TRBV14 to TRBJ2-3; the D gene lacks a confident call. This sequence was found in an adult with an advanced solid tumor such as melanoma, head and neck, liver or kidney cancer. This sample comprised CD4+ or CD8+ T cells sorted from blood, obtained in a trial of the OX40 agonist ivuxolimab. Read as DNA, the sequence is TGTGCCAGCGCCACATGGGAAACAGATACGCAGTATTTT. Translated, this is CASATWETDTQYF.